Shown below are 31 T cell receptor beta chains from a single sample sequenced in a study of blood T cell repertoires in COVID-19. Assay used: immunoSEQ multiplex PCR; TCRdb lists only in-frame clones, some missing. The table records some 410,000 clones, over 75% of them present only once. Material: PBMCs or T cells enriched from blood (not recorded which). The source is a woman between 25 and 40 years old with acute COVID-19.

V and J are TRBV9 and TRBJ2-3, with D possibly being TRBD2 (6 bases). CDR3 length: 16 residues. V lost 6 bases, J lost 2 bases, and 19 bases lay in between. CDR1 and CDR2 from the germline V gene are SGDLS and YYNGEE. In DNA form, the CDR3 reads TGTGCCAGCACCCGCTCGGGCGGGGAACTCACAGATACGCAGTATTTT. Its translation is CASTRSGGELTDTQYF.

V is TRBV7-9 and J is TRBJ1-2; TRBD1 is a possible D gene (5 bases). Germline-derived CDR1 and CDR2 are SEHNR and FQNEAQ (reference sequence). This CDR3 has 15 amino acids. The V and J ends lost 7 bases and 7 bases respectively, with 22 bases between them. CDR3 in amino acids: CASIPGGRVLSGYTF. The CDR3 DNA reads as TGTGCCAGCATCCCAGGCGGCAGGGTGCTTAGTGGCTACACCTTC.

The gene calls are TRBV6-5 and TRBJ2-1; 11 nucleotides align to TRBD2. The V gene end was trimmed by 6 bases and the J gene end by 4 bases; junction bases not matched to a gene: 5. CDR3 length equals 15 residues. CDR1 MNHEY and CDR2 SVGAGI come from the germline V gene. Here the CDR3 reads CASSTSGGQYNEQFF. The DNA for the CDR3 is TGTGCCAGCAGCACTAGCGGGGGTCAATACAATGAGCAGTTCTTC.

This chain uses TRBV3-1 (or the pseudogene TRBV3-2) with TRBJ2-3; TRBD2 might be the D (6 bases). Trimming removed 10 bases from V and 0 bases from J, with 8 bases in between. The CDR3 has 12 residues. Germline values: CDR1 LGHDT, CDR2 YNNKEL (reference sequence). The CDR3 is CATGTSTDTQYF. The DNA for the CDR3 is TGTGCCACCGGGACTAGCACAGATACGCAGTATTTT.

The V call is TRBV6-5, the J call TRBJ1-6; D not resolved. CDR3 length equals 16 residues. V was clipped by 0 bases and J by 7 bases, with 13 bases between them. Germline CDR1 MNHEY, CDR2 SVGAGI. Here the CDR3 DNA reads TGTGCCAGCAGTTACTCGTCACACCCAGTAAATTCACCCCTCCACTTT. Encoded protein: CASSYSSHPVNSPLHF.

The chain has TRBV27 and TRBJ2-4; 10 positions agree with TRBD1. Germline CDR1 MNHEY, CDR2 SMNVEV (reference sequence). The CDR3 loop spans 18 amino acids. Trimming at V came to 5 bases and at J to 2 bases, leaving 12 bases not matched to a gene. The CDR3 DNA sequence: TGTGCCAGCAGTCCAATCGCCCGGACAGGGGGGACCAAAAACATTCAGTACTTC. This encodes CASSPIARTGGTKNIQYF.

The chain carries TRBV5-6 and TRBJ1-2, with a possible D match to TRBD1 (5 bases). CDR1 and CDR2 from the germline V gene are SGHDT and YYEEEE. V was pared by 4 bases and J by 6 bases, with 25 bases between. The length of the CDR3 is 17 residues. The CDR3, as DNA: TGTGCCAGCAGCGTCCCGACAGAAAGATTGCTGGACAATGGCTACACCTTC. Its protein product is CASSVPTERLLDNGYTF.

V gene TRBV30 combines with J gene TRBJ2-7; D remains ambiguous. V was pared by 3 bases and J by 3 bases, with 6 bases between. The CDR3 is 11 residues long. Germline CDR1 reads GTSNPN; CDR2 reads SVGIG (reference sequence). CDR3 region: CAWSLSYEQYF. In nucleotides, the CDR3 is TGTGCCTGGAGCCTGAGCTACGAGCAGTACTTC. The full variable domain, rest sourced from reference TRBV30 and TRBJ2-7, is SQTIHQWPATLVQPVGSPLSLECTVEGTSNPNLYWYRQAAGRGLQLLFYSVGIGQISSEVPQNLSASRPQDRQFILSSKKLLLSDSGFYLCAWSLSYEQYFGPGTRLTVT.

The V call is TRBV11-2, the J call TRBJ2-1; 7 nucleotides agree with TRBD2. V was pared by 5 bases and J by 5 bases, with 6 bases of the junction left unmatched. The CDR3 has 14 residues. Germline values: CDR1 SGHAT, CDR2 FQNNGV. The CDR3 DNA follows: TGTGCCAGCAGCCGTATGGGGAGGGACAATGAGCAGTTCTTC. This encodes CASSRMGRDNEQFF.

V gene TRBV15 combines with J gene TRBJ2-3; D is unresolved. Germline V gene data show CDR1 as LNHNV and CDR2 as YYDKDF (reference sequence). V was shortened by 5 bases and J by 0 bases, with 12 bases between the two germline ends. The CDR3 totals 15 residues. CDR3 protein: CATSYGGSSTDTQYF. The CDR3 DNA follows: TGTGCCACCAGCTACGGCGGTTCTAGCACAGATACGCAGTATTTT.

The V gene is TRBV21-1, the J gene TRBJ1-4. TRBV21-1 is annotated as a pseudogene. This CDR3 is 10 amino acids long. DNA of the CDR3: TGTGCCAGCAGTCCCGCGAGACGGGTTTTT. This codes for CASSPARRVF.

J is TRBJ2-1 and V is TRBV5-1; D might be TRBD2 (7 bases). Per the germline V gene, CDR1 is SGHRS and CDR2 is YFSETQ. V gave up 1 base and J gave up 10 bases, with 18 bases separating them. The CDR3 loop spans 15 amino acids. The CDR3 sequence is CASSLWPGGSPEQFF. The DNA of the CDR3 is TGCGCCAGCAGCTTGTGGCCGGGGGGCTCCCCGGAGCAGTTCTTC.

This chain joins TRBV3-1 (or the pseudogene TRBV3-2) and TRBJ2-3; 11 bases are shared with TRBD2. Germline lookup yields CDR1 LGHDT and CDR2 YNNKEL (reference sequence). The CDR3 covers 17 residues. Trimming at V came to 5 bases and at J to 0 bases, leaving 7 bases not matched to a gene. The CDR3, as DNA: TGTGCCAGCAGCGTTACTAGCGGGGGCCTTAGCACAGATACGCAGTATTTT. This sequence encodes CASSVTSGGLSTDTQYF.

V usage is TRBV3-1 (or the pseudogene TRBV3-2) and J usage is TRBJ1-1, with 7 bases matching TRBD1. Germline lookup yields CDR1 LGHDT and CDR2 YNNKEL (reference sequence). CDR3 length: 17 amino acids. V trimming: 4 bases; J trimming: 0 bases; junction bases outside the gene matches: 11. The CDR3 region is CASSPKTSTGLNTEAFF. In DNA form, the CDR3 reads TGTGCCAGCAGCCCGAAAACATCGACAGGGCTGAACACTGAAGCTTTCTTT.

The chain links TRBV5-8 to TRBJ2-3, with 9 bases matching TRBD1. V dropped 0 bases and J dropped 7; count of bases not matched to a gene: 6. Germline CDR1 reads SGHTS; CDR2 reads YDEGEE. CDR3 length: 15 amino acids. CDR3 sequence (DNA): TGTGCCAGCAGCTTGGGGGGACAGGGATCGAATACGCAGTATTTT. Protein product: CASSLGGQGSNTQYF.

The rearrangement links TRBV11-3 to TRBJ1-1, with D tentatively TRBD1 (5 bases). The germline V gene encodes CDR1 SGHNT and CDR2 YENEEA. This CDR3 has 18 amino acids. V was cut by 2 bases and J by 0 bases, with 19 bases left in between. CDR3 loop: CASSLLGYAGRMNTEAFF. CDR3 sequence (DNA): TGTGCCAGCAGCTTACTCGGGTATGCGGGACGCATGAACACTGAAGCTTTCTTT. The full variable domain, rest sourced from reference TRBV11-3 and TRBJ1-1, is EAGVVQSPRYKIIEKKQPVAFWCNPISGHNTLYWYLQNLGQGPELLIRYENEEAVDDSQLPKDRFSAERLKGVDSTLKIQPAELGDSAVYLCASSLLGYAGRMNTEAFFGQGTRLTVV.

This chain connects TRBV7-8 to TRBJ2-7, with 9 bases identical to TRBD1. The CDR3 has 14 amino acids. CDR1 is SGHVS, CDR2 FQNEAQ, per germline. Trimming at V came to 5 bases and at J to 3 bases, leaving 5 bases not matched to a gene. For the CDR3, the DNA is TGTGCCAGCAGCGAGCCGGGACAGGGCTACGAGCAGTACTTC. Its protein product is CASSEPGQGYEQYF.

The chain combines TRBV9 with TRBJ2-3; D is possibly TRBD1 (5 bases). The CDR3 runs 16 residues. V gave up 0 bases and J gave up 2 bases, with 13 bases separating them. The V gene's germline CDR1 is SGDLS and CDR2 YYNGEE. The CDR3 loop reads CASSVVGPGSTDTQYF. CDR3 nucleotide sequence: TGTGCCAGCAGCGTAGTGGGGCCCGGGTCCACAGATACGCAGTATTTT.

V and J are TRBV4-1 and TRBJ2-3; D gene unclear. The germline V gene has CDR1 MGHRA and CDR2 YSYEKL. The length of the CDR3 is 17 residues. Trimming stripped 1 base from V and 2 bases from J, with 16 bases between. CDR3 nucleotides: TGCGCCAGCAGCCAAGTCGGCGGATCTTTCGACACAGATACGCAGTATTTT. This sequence encodes CASSQVGGSFDTDTQYF.

The V call is TRBV7-8, the J call TRBJ1-2; the D is unclear. The CDR3 sequence is 13 residues long. Trimming removed 5 bases from V and 4 bases from J, with 11 bases in between. CDR1 and CDR2 from the germline V gene are SGHVS and FQNEAQ. The CDR3 loop is CASSRGNRYGYTF. CDR3 coding DNA: TGTGCCAGCAGCCGCGGGAACCGCTATGGCTACACCTTC.

V usage is TRBV24-1 and J usage is TRBJ1-1; possibly TRBD1 for D (5 bases). CDR1 is KGHDR, CDR2 SFDVKD, per germline. V shed 10 bases and J shed 2 bases, with 7 bases lying between them. CDR3 length equals 11 residues. Here the CDR3 reads CATTANTEAFF. CDR3 sequence (DNA): TGTGCCACGACAGCTAACACTGAAGCTTTCTTT.

The chain employs TRBV20-1 and TRBJ1-2, with D unclear. V was pared by 3 bases and J by 3 bases, with 14 bases between. CDR1 and CDR2 from the germline V gene are DFQATT and SNEGSKA (reference sequence). CDR3 length: 14 amino acids. In DNA form, the CDR3 reads TGCAGTGCTAGTGAATCTGGCGGTCACTATGGCTACACCTTC. Encoded protein: CSASESGGHYGYTF.

The chain links TRBV5-8 to TRBJ2-7; unclear D gene. The germline V and J ends were trimmed by 1 base and 0 bases, with 11 bases remaining between them. Germline assignment: CDR1 SGHTS and CDR2 YDEGEE. The CDR3 is 15 amino acids. The CDR3 DNA reads TGTGCCAGCAGCTTGATTCGCCCGAGCTCCTACGAGCAGTACTTC. Translated: CASSLIRPSSYEQYF.

The V and J genes are TRBV12-3 or TRBV12-4 and TRBJ1-1, with 9 bases fitting TRBD1. CDR3 length equals 12 residues. The V and J ends lost 10 bases and 4 bases, in that order; junction bases with no gene match: 4. This chain's CDR3 is CATGQGPTEAFF. The DNA for the CDR3 is TGTGCCACGGGACAGGGTCCCACTGAAGCTTTCTTT.

The genes are TRBV2 and TRBJ1-2, with TRBD1 identical over 7 bases. The V segment lost 7 bases and the J segment 3 bases; nucleotides outside the gene matches: 8. Germline values: CDR1 SNHLY, CDR2 FYNNEI. The CDR3 is 14 residues long. This CDR3 is CASTGGDWDYGYTF. The CDR3 DNA reads TGTGCCAGCACAGGGGGAGACTGGGACTATGGCTACACCTTC.

V gene TRBV6-2 or TRBV6-3 combines with J gene TRBJ1-2; 7 nucleotides agree with TRBD1. The V segment lost 5 bases and the J segment 8 bases; nucleotides outside the gene matches: 17. The CDR3 consists of 16 residues. The V gene's germline CDR1 is MNHEY and CDR2 SVGEGT. The CDR3 coding sequence is TGTGCCAGCAGTGGAACGGGTCCAAGGACAGGAAAAGGCTACACCTTC. Residues: CASSGTGPRTGKGYTF.

The chain combines TRBV27 with TRBJ1-2; TRBD1 aligns across 10 bases. Trimming removed 5 bases from V and 4 bases from J; junction bases left unmatched: 7. The CDR3 sequence is 15 residues long. Germline-derived CDR1 and CDR2 are MNHEY and SMNVEV (reference sequence). CDR3 region: CASSDGTGDLYGYTF. In DNA form, the CDR3 reads TGTGCCAGCAGTGACGGGACAGGGGACCTCTATGGCTACACCTTC.

This clone occurred once. The V gene is TRBV19, the J gene TRBJ1-2, with TRBD1 identical over 7 bases. J lost 2 bases, V lost 6 bases, and 9 bases had no gene match. The CDR3 is 15 residues long. CDR1 is LNHDA and CDR2 is SQIVND in the germline V gene (reference sequence). CDR3 in DNA: TGTGCCAGTAGCCCTAGACAGGGAAGGAACTATGGCTACACCTTC. This sequence encodes CASSPRQGRNYGYTF. Complete variable domain (other parts from reference TRBV19 and TRBJ1-2): DGGITQSPKYLFRKEGQNVTLSCEQNLNHDAMYWYRQDPGQGLRLIYYSQIVNDFQKGDIAEGYSVSREKKESFPLTVTSAQKNPTAFYLCASSPRQGRNYGYTFGSGTRLTVV.

The chain carries TRBV3-1 (or the pseudogene TRBV3-2) and TRBJ1-1; D is unresolved. Looked up from germline, CDR1 is LGHDT and CDR2 is YNNKEL (reference sequence). This CDR3 has 13 amino acids. V was shortened by 3 bases and J by 3 bases, with 8 bases between the two germline ends. CDR3 coding DNA: TGTGCCAGCAGCCACCCGAGGGACACTGAAGCTTTCTTT. It specifies CASSHPRDTEAFF.

This clone was found a few times. The chain has TRBV11-2 and TRBJ1-6; D ambiguous. The CDR3 sequence is 15 residues long. Germline-derived CDR1 and CDR2 are SGHAT and FQNNGV. V was trimmed by 1 base and J by 6 bases, leaving 10 bases between them. The CDR3 here is CASSLVGGGNSPLHF. The CDR3 coding sequence is TGTGCCAGCAGCTTAGTTGGTGGCGGTAATTCACCCCTCCACTTT.

V usage is TRBV19 and J usage is TRBJ1-4; 8 positions agree with TRBD1. CDR1 is LNHDA, CDR2 SQIVND, per germline (reference sequence). This CDR3 is 13 amino acids long. V lost 8 bases, J lost 8 bases, and 7 bases stayed unmatched. In DNA, the CDR3 is TGTGCCAGTCAGGACAGGGCTGGGGAAAAACTGTTTTTT. Amino acid sequence: CASQDRAGEKLFF.